This T cell receptor beta chain was recovered during a study of early T cells in non-severe SARS-CoV-2 infection. In the study overall: Bulk RNA isolated from unsorted whole blood underwent sequencing; chains were not paired.

Unique molecular identifiers were added to individual cDNA molecules. TCRdb recomputed calls from the 5' RACE reads with MiXCR, one row per CDR3 protein. The sample records about 58,000 distinct CDR3 sequences, approximately 12% being singletons. Study-wide findings and caveats: The matching step, a VDJdb search, favored anti-spike CD8 responses and missed private and CD4 specificities.

This clonotype was observed a few times. Its specificity is not known. The CDR3 runs 14 residues. With 3 bases removed from V and 4 bases from J, the gap between germline ends came to 10 bases. Germline-derived CDR1 and CDR2 are LNHDA and SQIVND (reference sequence). This chain uses TRBV19 with TRBJ1-5; D gene uncertain. The sequence derives from an adult who was a healthcare worker with PCR-confirmed SARS-CoV-2 infection or an uninfected control (not recorded which). The sample comprised whole blood. The CDR3 nucleotides read TGTGCCAGTAGTATTCAACAGACAAATCAGCCCCAGCATTTT. Protein sequence: CASSIQQTNQPQHF.